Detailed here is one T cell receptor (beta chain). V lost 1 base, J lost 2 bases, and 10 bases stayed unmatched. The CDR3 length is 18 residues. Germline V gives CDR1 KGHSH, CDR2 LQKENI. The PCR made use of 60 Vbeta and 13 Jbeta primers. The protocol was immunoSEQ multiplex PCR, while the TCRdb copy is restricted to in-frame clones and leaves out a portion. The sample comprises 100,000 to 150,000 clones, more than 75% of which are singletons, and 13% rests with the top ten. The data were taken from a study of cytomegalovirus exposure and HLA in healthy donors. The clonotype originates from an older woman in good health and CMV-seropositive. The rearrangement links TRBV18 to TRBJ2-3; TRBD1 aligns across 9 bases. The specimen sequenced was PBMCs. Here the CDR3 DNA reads TGTGCCAGCTCACCACGTAGGGACAGGGTTTCACTCACAGATACGCAGTATTTT. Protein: CASSPRRDRVSLTDTQYF.